This entry concerns a single T cell receptor beta chain. The data were obtained in a study of blood T cell repertoires in COVID-19. Study background: Samples of COVID-19 (acute and convalescent) were obtained from the United States, Italy and Spain. The analysed material was cDNA or gDNA that came from T cells, B-cell-depleted T cells, or PBMCs.

Authors' analysis steps: The assay estimated nucleated cells by amplifying reference gene primers. Using immunoSEQ multiplex PCR, the repertoire was profiled, and TCRdb retains in-frame clones only, with some absent. V, J and clone size reflect that table, while D and trimming were determined from the DNA. Of 100,000 to 150,000 clones in the sample, approximately 83% are singletons; the top ten hold over 15%. CDR1 is PRHDT, CDR2 FYEKMQ, per germline (reference sequence). The V segment lost 5 bases and the J segment 1 base; nucleotides outside the gene matches: 16. The CDR3 totals 19 residues. This chain connects TRBV13 to TRBJ1-2; the match to TRBD1 covers 10 bases. Sequenced input: peripheral blood. This receptor was taken from a woman aged 45 to 65 with acute or convalescent COVID-19. The CDR3 DNA sequence: TGTGCCAGCAGCACCTCCTCCACCGGGACAGGGGTGGGTAACTATGGCTACACCTTC. It yields the protein CASSTSSTGTGVGNYGYTF.